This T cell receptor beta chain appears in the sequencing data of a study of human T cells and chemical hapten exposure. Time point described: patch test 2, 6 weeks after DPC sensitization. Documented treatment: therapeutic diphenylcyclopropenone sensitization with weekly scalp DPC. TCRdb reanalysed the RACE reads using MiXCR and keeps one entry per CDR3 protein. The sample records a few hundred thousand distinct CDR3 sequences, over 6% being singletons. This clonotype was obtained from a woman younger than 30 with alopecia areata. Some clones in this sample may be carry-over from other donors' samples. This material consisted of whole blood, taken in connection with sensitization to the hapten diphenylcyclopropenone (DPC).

CDR3 sequence: CASKPTGTRASPLHF. The DNA of the CDR3 is TGTGCCAGCAAACCGACCGGGACTCGGGCTTCACCCCTCCACTTT. The V gene is TRBV6-5, the J gene TRBJ1-6; possible D gene TRBD1, 5 bases. Looked up from germline, CDR1 is MNHEY and CDR2 is SVGAGI. The length of the CDR3 is 15 residues. Trimming pared 7 bases from V and 9 bases from J, leaving 19 bases between.